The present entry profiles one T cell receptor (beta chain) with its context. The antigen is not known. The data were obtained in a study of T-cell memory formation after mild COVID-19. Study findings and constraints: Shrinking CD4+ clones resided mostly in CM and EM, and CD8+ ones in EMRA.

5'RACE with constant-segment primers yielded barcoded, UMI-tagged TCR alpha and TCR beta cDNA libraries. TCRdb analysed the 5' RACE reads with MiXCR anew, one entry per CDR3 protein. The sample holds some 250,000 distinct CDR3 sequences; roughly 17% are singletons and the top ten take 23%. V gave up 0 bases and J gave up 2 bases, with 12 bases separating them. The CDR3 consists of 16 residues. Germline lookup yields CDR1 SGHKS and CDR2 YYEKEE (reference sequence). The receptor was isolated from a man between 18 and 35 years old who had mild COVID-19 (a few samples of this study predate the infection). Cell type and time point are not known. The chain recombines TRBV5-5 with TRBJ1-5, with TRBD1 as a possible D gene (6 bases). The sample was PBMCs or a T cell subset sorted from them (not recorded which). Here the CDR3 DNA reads TGTGCCAGCAGCTTGGGGTGGGGGGCTGGCAATCAGCCCCAGCATTTT. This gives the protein CASSLGWGAGNQPQHF.